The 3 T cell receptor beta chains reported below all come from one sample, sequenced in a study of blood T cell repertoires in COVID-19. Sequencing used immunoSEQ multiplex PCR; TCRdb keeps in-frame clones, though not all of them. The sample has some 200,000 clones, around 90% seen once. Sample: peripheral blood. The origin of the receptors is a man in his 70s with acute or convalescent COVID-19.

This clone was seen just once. The CDR3 protein is CASSPSGGSSYNEQFF. The CDR3 nucleotides are TGTGCCAGCAGTCCTAGCGGGGGGAGCTCCTACAATGAGCAGTTCTTC. J is TRBJ2-1 and V is TRBV5-4, with 11 bases fitting TRBD2. The V gene end was trimmed by 5 bases and the J gene end by 0 bases; junction bases not matched to a gene: 4. This CDR3 has 16 amino acids. The germline V gene encodes CDR1 SGHNT and CDR2 YYREEE (reference sequence).

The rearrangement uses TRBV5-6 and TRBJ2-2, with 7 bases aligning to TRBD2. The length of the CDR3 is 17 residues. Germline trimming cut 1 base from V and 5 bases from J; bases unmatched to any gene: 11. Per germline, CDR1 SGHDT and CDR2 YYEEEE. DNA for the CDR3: TGTGCCAGCAGCTTGTCGGTTTCGGGGGGTAGGACCGGGGAGCTGTTTTTT. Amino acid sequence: CASSLSVSGGRTGELFF.

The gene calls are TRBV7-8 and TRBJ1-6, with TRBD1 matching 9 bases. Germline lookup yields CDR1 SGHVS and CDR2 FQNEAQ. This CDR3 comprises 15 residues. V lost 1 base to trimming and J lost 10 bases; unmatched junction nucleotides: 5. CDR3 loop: CASSLVGTGRSPLHF. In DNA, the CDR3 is TGTGCCAGCAGCTTAGTGGGGACAGGGCGCTCACCCCTCCACTTT.